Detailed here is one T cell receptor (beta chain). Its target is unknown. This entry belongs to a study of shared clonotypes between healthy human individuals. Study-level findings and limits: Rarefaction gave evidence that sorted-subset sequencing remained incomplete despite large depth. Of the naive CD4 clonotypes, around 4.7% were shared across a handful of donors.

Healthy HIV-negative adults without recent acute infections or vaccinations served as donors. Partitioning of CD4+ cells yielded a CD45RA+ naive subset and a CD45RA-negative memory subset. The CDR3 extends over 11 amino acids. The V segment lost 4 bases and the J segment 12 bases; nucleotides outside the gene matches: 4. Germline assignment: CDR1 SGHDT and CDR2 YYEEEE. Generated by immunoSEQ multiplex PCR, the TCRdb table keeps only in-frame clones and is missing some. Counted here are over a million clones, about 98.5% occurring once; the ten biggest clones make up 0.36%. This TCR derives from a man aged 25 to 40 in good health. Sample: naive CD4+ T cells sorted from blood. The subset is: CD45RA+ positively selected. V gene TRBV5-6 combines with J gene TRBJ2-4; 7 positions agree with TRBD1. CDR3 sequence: CASSLRDSQYF. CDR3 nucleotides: TGTGCCAGCAGCCTCCGGGACAGTCAGTACTTC. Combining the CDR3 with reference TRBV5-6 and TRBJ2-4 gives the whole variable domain DAGVTQSPTHLIKTRGQQVTLRCSPKSGHDTVSWYQQALGQGPQFIFQYYEEEERQRGNFPDRFSGHQFPNYSSELNVNALLLGDSALYLCASSLRDSQYFGAGTRLSVL.